A selection of T cell receptor beta chains follows, all from one sample in a study of CXCR3-negative and CXCR3-positive naive CD8 T cells. TCRdb reprocessed the 5' RACE reads, keeping one entry per CDR3 protein, no DNA. Its table lists about 62,000 distinct CDR3 sequences. Sequenced input: naive CXCR3- CD8+ T cells from blood. These receptors were collected from a human donor in good health. Some clones in this sample may be carry-over from other donors' samples. The CDR3 runs from the conserved cysteine through the conserved F or W. The order of the fields is clone size, V gene, J gene, CDR3 protein. Size values are once, few and many counts, or a class for expanded clones, and some rows have none.

>.|TRBV5-1|TRBJ2-1
CASSSSRSYNEQFF
>medium-sized|TRBV4-3|TRBJ2-2
CASSQREPTGELFF
>.|TRBV28|TRBJ2-7
CASSLSDRGIYEQYF
>.|TRBV18|TRBJ1-1
CASSLAPQGEAFF
>.|TRBV3-1|TRBJ2-1
CASSQEGNSYNEQFF
>.|TRBV15|TRBJ2-2
CATSRDSTTGELFF
>.|TRBV20-1|TRBJ1-1
CSARDSEWASYTEAFF
>.|TRBV19|TRBJ2-1
CASSYSGGPYNEQFF
>.|TRBV11-2|TRBJ2-3
CASSSSGPREVTDTQYF
>.|TRBV13|TRBJ2-1
CASSYKGDSPLRNEQFF
>.|TRBV7-2|TRBJ2-5
CASSTSAGYQETQYF
>.|TRBV4-2|TRBJ2-1
CASSQDTYNEQFF
>.|TRBV4-3|TRBJ2-2
CASSQDPGGNTGELFF
>.|TRBV7-2|TRBJ2-7
CASSSLLTSYEQYF
>.|TRBV20-1|TRBJ2-7
CSARTGGSYEQYF
>.|TRBV4-1|TRBJ1-4
CASSPTGSTNEKLFF
>.|TRBV7-9|TRBJ2-7
CASSSYRGYEQYF
>.|TRBV7-2|TRBJ2-7
CASSFGFSAYEQYF
>.|TRBV11-3|TRBJ2-3
CASSPGRGGGTDTQYF